Below, 21 T cell receptor beta chains from the same sample are listed, as sequenced in a study of OX40 agonist ivuxolimab in advanced cancers. Profiling relied on immunoSEQ multiplex PCR, and the TCRdb table lists in-frame clones only, not all of them. The sample consists of about 28,000 clones, approximately 86% of them appearing once. The sequencing used CD4+ or CD8+ T cells sorted from blood, collected in a trial of the OX40 agonist ivuxolimab. The source of these receptors is an adult with an advanced solid tumor such as melanoma, head and neck, liver or kidney cancer.

This chain connects TRBV7-6 to TRBJ2-7; perhaps TRBD2 as D (6 bases). Germline CDR1 is SGHVS and CDR2 is FNYEAQ. V was shortened by 0 bases and J by 3 bases, with 9 bases between the two germline ends. This CDR3 contains 14 residues. The CDR3: CASSLAGGNYEQYF. The CDR3 bases are TGTGCCAGCAGCTTAGCTGGGGGGAACTACGAGCAGTACTTC.

The chain links TRBV27 to TRBJ1-2; 7 positions agree with TRBD1. J lost 7 bases, V lost 6 bases, and 14 bases had no gene match. Germline V gene data show CDR1 as MNHEY and CDR2 as SMNVEV (reference sequence). The CDR3 runs 15 residues. CDR3 bases: TGTGCCAGCAGGGAAGTCGGGCAGGGGGGGTCTGGCTACACCTTC. It specifies CASREVGQGGSGYTF.

This clone was picked up one time. The chain recombines TRBV19 with TRBJ2-3; D is uncertain. V was clipped by 11 bases and J by 2 bases, with 20 bases between them. The CDR3 contains 15 residues. Germline CDR1 reads LNHDA; CDR2 reads SQIVND (reference sequence). CDR3 residues: CAAADPGLATDTQYF. CDR3 DNA: TGTGCCGCGGCGGACCCGGGCCTTGCCACAGATACGCAGTATTTT.

The chain uses TRBV7-6 and TRBJ2-1, with D perhaps matching TRBD1 (5 bases). This CDR3 is built from 17 residues. The V end lost 0 bases, the J end lost 1 base, and 13 bases lay between the germline ends. The V gene's germline CDR1 is SGHVS and CDR2 FNYEAQ. CDR3 sequence: CASSLAQGRASYNEQFF. In DNA form, the CDR3 reads TGTGCCAGCAGCTTAGCGCAGGGCAGGGCGTCCTACAATGAGCAGTTCTTC.

The chain couples TRBV27 to TRBJ2-1, with TRBD1 matching 7 bases. V was pared by 3 bases and J by 8 bases, with 7 bases of the junction left unmatched. Germline V gene data show CDR1 as MNHEY and CDR2 as SMNVEV (reference sequence). This CDR3 contains 14 residues. DNA for the CDR3: TGTGCCAGCAGTTTGAGGGGGCCGGACGATGAGCAGTTCTTC. Translated, it gives CASSLRGPDDEQFF.

The chain combines TRBV6-6 with TRBJ1-1; D is unresolved. The germline CDR1 and CDR2 sequences are MNHNY and SVGAGI (reference sequence). V was trimmed by 0 bases and J by 9 bases, leaving 8 bases between them. The CDR3 length is 12 residues. The CDR3 nucleotides read TGTGCCAGCAGTTACTCACTTCACAAAGCTTTCTTT. It specifies CASSYSLHKAFF.

The V call is TRBV7-6, the J call TRBJ2-2; the D is unclear. Trimming removed 4 bases from V and 4 bases from J, with 4 bases in between. The CDR3 covers 12 residues. Germline V gene data show CDR1 as SGHVS and CDR2 as FNYEAQ. The CDR3: CASSSATGELFF. CDR3 sequence (DNA): TGTGCCAGCAGCTCAGCCACCGGGGAGCTGTTTTTT.

The V and J genes are TRBV6-5 and TRBJ2-5, with 8 bases identical to TRBD2. CDR1 is MNHEY, CDR2 SVGAGI, per germline. Losses at the gene ends were 2 bases for V and 1 base for J; bases not matched to a gene: 0. CDR3 length: 14 residues. The CDR3 protein is CASSYTSGQETQYF. In DNA form, the CDR3 reads TGTGCCAGCAGTTACACTAGCGGCCAAGAGACCCAGTACTTC.

The J gene is TRBJ2-7, the V gene TRBV27; D is possibly TRBD2 (6 bases). Trimming removed 2 bases from V and 1 base from J, with 24 bases in between. This CDR3 has 19 residues. From germline, CDR1 is MNHEY and CDR2 SMNVEV (reference sequence). Written as DNA, the CDR3 is TGTGCCAGCAGTTTAATGGGGATCCTAAGTGGTAGCGGTTCCTACGAGCAGTACTTC. Translated, it gives CASSLMGILSGSGSYEQYF.

The rearrangement joins TRBV6-4 to TRBJ1-1; possible D gene TRBD1, 6 bases. The CDR3 extends over 14 amino acids. The germline V and J ends were trimmed by 2 bases and 3 bases, with 10 bases remaining between them. CDR1 is MRHNA and CDR2 is SNTAGT in the germline V gene. The CDR3, as DNA: TGTGCCAGCAGTGACGGGGGGGCATACACTGAAGCTTTCTTT. Its protein product is CASSDGGAYTEAFF.

This clone was counted between two and nine times. V gene TRBV6-6 combines with J gene TRBJ2-1; TRBD2 is a possible D gene (5 bases). The V gene lost 8 bases and the J gene lost 8 bases, with 25 bases spanning the gap. Germline CDR1 is MNHNY and CDR2 is SVGAGI (reference sequence). CDR3 size: 16 residues. The CDR3 loop reads CASATGVGSPGHEQFF. In nucleotides, the CDR3 is TGTGCCAGCGCAACCGGGGTGGGGTCCCCCGGCCATGAGCAGTTCTTC.

V and J are TRBV29-1 and TRBJ1-1; D might be TRBD1 (6 bases). V gave up 6 bases and J gave up 1 base, with 12 bases separating them. This CDR3 region has 13 residues. Germline loops: CDR1 SQVTM, CDR2 ANQGSEA. CDR3 in DNA: TGCAGCGTGGGACATCTAGAGAACACTGAAGCTTTCTTT. This sequence encodes CSVGHLENTEAFF.

The V gene is TRBV6-1, the J gene TRBJ2-3; D is ambiguous. The CDR3 sequence is 15 residues long. Germline lookup yields CDR1 MNHNS and CDR2 SASEGT. The ends were cut back, 8 bases at V and 0 bases at J, with 15 bases in the middle. CDR3 sequence reads: CASLSDASSTDTQYF. For the CDR3, the DNA is TGTGCCAGCCTCTCGGACGCATCTAGCACAGATACGCAGTATTTT.

The rearrangement links TRBV2 to TRBJ2-7; D is unclear. In germline, CDR1 is SNHLY, CDR2 FYNNEI. The CDR3 extends over 13 amino acids. Deletions cut 4 bases from V and 2 bases from J, with 9 bases between. The CDR3 spells CASSVGQTYEQYF. CDR3 nucleotides: TGTGCCAGCAGTGTTGGCCAAACCTACGAGCAGTACTTC.

The rearrangement joins TRBV6-1 to TRBJ2-2; TRBD1 agrees at 7 bases. The CDR3 totals 14 residues. V shed 9 bases, J shed 1 base, and the junction held 5 bases outside the gene matches. Germline V CDR1 and CDR2: MNHNS, SASEGT. CDR3: CASDRARNTGELFF. The DNA for the CDR3 is TGTGCCAGTGACAGGGCGAGGAACACCGGGGAGCTGTTTTTT.

The chain combines TRBV27 with TRBJ1-4; no clear D gene. In germline, CDR1 is MNHEY, CDR2 SMNVEV (reference sequence). The CDR3 is 13 amino acids. V was clipped by 5 bases and J by 1 base, with 5 bases between them. This CDR3 reads CASSPLTNEKLFF. CDR3 nucleotides: TGTGCCAGCAGTCCCTTAACTAATGAAAAACTGTTTTTT.

V and J are TRBV21-1 and TRBJ1-4; TRBD1 is taken as the D call from the table, unchecked against the DNA. TRBV21-1 represents a pseudogene. This CDR3 has 19 residues. This chain's CDR3 is CASSATGTGLGVANEKLFF. The CDR3 region has the DNA TGTGCCAGCAGCGCCACCGGGACAGGCCTAGGAGTGGCTAATGAAAAACTGTTTTTT.

V usage is TRBV18 and J usage is TRBJ2-3, with D possibly TRBD2 on 6 matching bases. The CDR3 covers 17 residues. V was cut by 6 bases and J by 2 bases, with 21 bases left in between. Germline CDR1 is KGHSH and CDR2 is LQKENI. The CDR3 nucleotides are TGTGCCAGCTCCGAACGGATTATAGCGGAAACCACAGATACGCAGTATTTT. This sequence encodes CASSERIIAETTDTQYF. The complete variable domain, with remaining parts taken from reference TRBV18 and TRBJ2-3, reads NAGVMQNPRHLVRRRGQEARLRCSPMKGHSHVYWYRQLPEEGLKFMVYLQKENIIDESGMPKERFSAEFPKEGPSILRIQQVVRGDSAAYFCASSERIIAETTDTQYFGPGTRLTVL.

The chain's CDR3 is CASRSAGGDRETQYF. In DNA, the CDR3 is TGTGCCAGCAGGTCGGCGGGGGGGGATCGGGAGACCCAGTACTTC. The chain uses TRBV6-5 and TRBJ2-5; 9 positions agree with TRBD2. From germline, CDR1 is MNHEY and CDR2 SVGAGI. V shed 6 bases, J shed 5 bases, and the junction held 10 bases outside the gene matches. CDR3 length: 15 amino acids.

J is TRBJ2-7 and V is TRBV7-9; D is possibly TRBD1 or TRBD2 (5 bases each). With 3 bases removed from V and 0 bases from J, the gap between germline ends came to 9 bases. The CDR3 is made up of 14 amino acids. Germline V gene sequence: CDR1 SEHNR, CDR2 FQNEAQ (reference sequence). The CDR3 spells CASSFEGYSYEQYF. The CDR3 DNA reads TGTGCCAGCAGCTTTGAGGGGTACTCCTACGAGCAGTACTTC.

This chain joins TRBV28 and TRBJ1-1, with TRBD1 identical over 8 bases. The ends lost 6 bases at V and 3 bases at J; junction bases unmatched: 9. This CDR3 has 15 residues. Germline CDR1 MDHEN, CDR2 SYDVKM. This CDR3 reads CASRVTGEWDTEAFF. DNA of the CDR3: TGTGCCAGCAGGGTGACAGGGGAGTGGGACACTGAAGCTTTCTTT.